A selection of T cell receptor beta chains follows, all from one sample in a study of T cell changes during pregnancy in multiple sclerosis. Produced via immunoSEQ multiplex PCR; TCRdb's table is partial and in-frame only. This table holds around 30,000 clones, roughly 91% found once. The sample was CD4+ T cells from peripheral blood mononuclear cells, taken after pregnancy. These receptors were collected from a female donor with multiple sclerosis, enrolled in a pregnancy study. Each CDR3 is given without its conserved first and last residue. Each record gives: clone size, V gene, CDR3 length, J gene, CDR3 protein. Expanded clones are given a class, and other clones once, few, many or no size at all.

clone size: NA; V gene: TRBV30; CDR3 length: 11; J gene: TRBJ2-4; CDR3 protein: AWSVGGPPIQY
clone size: NA; V gene: TRBV10-1; CDR3 length: 16; J gene: TRBJ2-1; CDR3 protein: ASSEPTPGTSGRGEQF
clone size: NA; V gene: TRBV5-6; CDR3 length: 16; J gene: TRBJ2-2; CDR3 protein: ASSLVTGGFRSGGELF
clone size: NA; V gene: TRBV7-2; CDR3 length: 12; J gene: TRBJ1-1; CDR3 protein: ASSLSVWDRAAF
clone size: NA; V gene: TRBV5-1; CDR3 length: 12; J gene: TRBJ2-4; CDR3 protein: ASSSGREGNIQY
clone size: NA; V gene: TRBV21-1; CDR3 length: 12; J gene: TRBJ1-5; CDR3 protein: ASRAVNSNQPQH
clone size: NA; V gene: TRBV6-5; CDR3 length: 13; J gene: TRBJ1-2; CDR3 protein: ASSSVPGQGGGYT
clone size: once; V gene: TRBV7-9; CDR3 length: 14; J gene: TRBJ2-3; CDR3 protein: ASSPKRRFSIYTQY
clone size: few; V gene: TRBV6-5; CDR3 length: 13; J gene: TRBJ1-2; CDR3 protein: ASGTGNRGVKGYT
clone size: NA; V gene: TRBV9; CDR3 length: 11; J gene: TRBJ1-3; CDR3 protein: ASSPSPGNTIY
clone size: NA; V gene: TRBV10-1; CDR3 length: 12; J gene: TRBJ1-4; CDR3 protein: ASSAGTENEKLF
clone size: NA; V gene: TRBV9; CDR3 length: 13; J gene: TRBJ2-5; CDR3 protein: ASSVNQGPQETQY
clone size: NA; V gene: TRBV6-5; CDR3 length: 14; J gene: TRBJ1-2; CDR3 protein: ASSSASGQGGYGYT
clone size: NA; V gene: TRBV2; CDR3 length: 13; J gene: TRBJ2-1; CDR3 protein: AVSREWTGTNEQF
clone size: NA; V gene: TRBV2; CDR3 length: 12; J gene: TRBJ1-5; CDR3 protein: ASSDQGRNQPQH
clone size: NA; V gene: TRBV15; CDR3 length: 13; J gene: TRBJ1-2; CDR3 protein: ATSRDRRVNYGYT
clone size: NA; V gene: TRBV7-2; CDR3 length: 10; J gene: TRBJ1-2; CDR3 protein: ASSLVALGYT
clone size: NA; V gene: TRBV19; CDR3 length: 13; J gene: TRBJ2-7; CDR3 protein: ASSIARVGLYEQY
clone size: NA; V gene: TRBV5-1; CDR3 length: 11; J gene: TRBJ2-5; CDR3 protein: ASSVRVREAQY
clone size: NA; V gene: TRBV5-1; CDR3 length: 13; J gene: TRBJ1-3; CDR3 protein: ASSLYSRNGNTIY
clone size: NA; V gene: TRBV6-5; CDR3 length: 11; J gene: TRBJ2-7; CDR3 protein: ASSYSGRVVQY
clone size: NA; V gene: TRBV7-2; CDR3 length: 11; J gene: TRBJ2-5; CDR3 protein: ASSLTGGSAQY
clone size: NA; V gene: TRBV19; CDR3 length: 16; J gene: TRBJ2-1; CDR3 protein: ASEPGLAGGSAFNEQF
clone size: NA; V gene: TRBV10-3; CDR3 length: 13; J gene: TRBJ2-1; CDR3 protein: AISEQTGNYNEQF
clone size: NA; V gene: TRBV19; CDR3 length: 14; J gene: TRBJ1-5; CDR3 protein: ASSIRAQGATQPQH
clone size: NA; V gene: TRBV5-1; CDR3 length: 11; J gene: TRBJ2-7; CDR3 protein: ASSPGGSYEQY
clone size: NA; V gene: TRBV7-2; CDR3 length: 10; J gene: TRBJ2-7; CDR3 protein: ASSPYSYEQY
clone size: few; V gene: TRBV15; CDR3 length: 11; J gene: TRBJ2-3; CDR3 protein: ATSRDYTDTQY
clone size: NA; V gene: TRBV5-6; CDR3 length: 14; J gene: TRBJ1-6; CDR3 protein: ASSTGTGSYNSPLH
clone size: NA; V gene: TRBV30; CDR3 length: 12; J gene: TRBJ2-7; CDR3 protein: AWSLGQGGSEQY
clone size: NA; V gene: TRBV11-2; CDR3 length: 17; J gene: TRBJ2-3; CDR3 protein: ASSQRTSGGASRTDTQY
clone size: NA; V gene: TRBV11-2; CDR3 length: 13; J gene: TRBJ1-3; CDR3 protein: ASSLNRLSGNTIY
clone size: NA; V gene: TRBV11-2; CDR3 length: 15; J gene: TRBJ1-2; CDR3 protein: ASSSEVQGTRNYGYT
clone size: NA; V gene: TRBV30; CDR3 length: 14; J gene: TRBJ1-5; CDR3 protein: AWSRQEGISNQPQH
clone size: NA; V gene: TRBV10-2; CDR3 length: 12; J gene: TRBJ2-2; CDR3 protein: ASRLAGGTGELF
clone size: NA; V gene: TRBV19; CDR3 length: 12; J gene: TRBJ1-1; CDR3 protein: ASSIQATSAEAF
clone size: NA; V gene: TRBV7-9; CDR3 length: 13; J gene: TRBJ2-4; CDR3 protein: ASSRTGGSKNIQY